A selection of T cell receptor beta chains follows, all from one sample in a study of human T cells and chemical hapten exposure. TCRdb re-derived calls from the RACE reads in MiXCR, one entry per CDR3 protein. The table has 370,000 or so distinct CDR3 sequences, nearly 5% seen once. The material sequenced was whole blood, taken in connection with sensitization to the hapten diphenylcyclopropenone (DPC). These receptors originate from a woman aged 45 to 65 with alopecia areata. Some clones in this sample may be carry-over from other donors' samples. Both conserved end residues are part of each CDR3. Each record gives: clone size, J gene, D gene, V gene, CDR3 protein, CDR3 DNA. D genes are given only for firm matches. Only part of the rows carry a size: once, few, many, or a class if the clone is expanded.

clone size: many
J gene: TRBJ1-1
D gene: -
V gene: TRBV29-1
CDR3 protein: CSAMGELNTEAFF
CDR3 DNA: TGCAGCGCCATGGGGGAGCTGAACACTGAAGCTTTCTTT

clone size: -
J gene: TRBJ2-3
D gene: -
V gene: TRBV20-1
CDR3 protein: CSAHPRTGSTDTQYF
CDR3 DNA: TGCAGTGCCCACCCCCGGACTGGAAGCACAGATACGCAGTATTTT

clone size: -
J gene: TRBJ1-1
D gene: TRBD1
V gene: TRBV12-3/TRBV12-4
CDR3 protein: CASSLGLSGGAGEAFF
CDR3 DNA: TGTGCCAGCAGTTTAGGTCTCTCAGGGGGCGCGGGTGAAGCTTTCTTT

clone size: many
J gene: TRBJ1-4
D gene: TRBD1
V gene: TRBV27
CDR3 protein: CASSLGQGREKLFF
CDR3 DNA: TGTGCCAGCAGCCTTGGACAGGGGAGGGAAAAACTGTTTTTT

clone size: -
J gene: TRBJ1-2
D gene: TRBD1
V gene: TRBV10-3
CDR3 protein: CATTGTDTNYGYTF
CDR3 DNA: TGTGCCACCACCGGGACAGATACTAACTATGGCTACACCTTC

clone size: many
J gene: TRBJ1-1
D gene: -
V gene: TRBV3-1
CDR3 protein: CASSHLRGTEAFF
CDR3 DNA: TGTGCCAGCAGCCATCTCAGGGGAACTGAAGCTTTCTTT

clone size: many
J gene: TRBJ2-1
D gene: TRBD2
V gene: TRBV5-1
CDR3 protein: CASRAAGEFSPNEQFF
CDR3 DNA: TGCGCCAGTAGAGCAGCGGGGGAGTTTTCCCCCAATGAGCAGTTCTTC

clone size: many
J gene: TRBJ2-4
D gene: -
V gene: TRBV2
CDR3 protein: CASSEARDSRLWF
CDR3 DNA: TGTGCCAGCAGTGAAGCTCGCGACTCGAGGCTTTGGTTC

clone size: few
J gene: TRBJ1-5
D gene: -
V gene: TRBV30
CDR3 protein: CAWSAGTNNQPQHF
CDR3 DNA: TGTGCCTGGAGTGCGGGGACCAACAATCAGCCCCAGCATTTT

clone size: few
J gene: TRBJ2-7
D gene: -
V gene: TRBV12-3/TRBV12-4
CDR3 protein: CASSSGTIEQYF
CDR3 DNA: TGTGCCAGCAGTTCCGGGACGATCGAGCAGTACTTC

clone size: many
J gene: TRBJ1-1
D gene: TRBD1
V gene: TRBV24-1
CDR3 protein: CAADRGLGTEAFF
CDR3 DNA: TGTGCCGCAGACAGGGGGCTTGGCACTGAAGCTTTCTTT

clone size: many
J gene: TRBJ1-6
D gene: -
V gene: TRBV4-1
CDR3 protein: CASSQDGSSYNSPLHF
CDR3 DNA: TGCGCCAGCAGCCAAGATGGGAGCTCCTATAATTCACCCCTCCACTTT

clone size: many
J gene: TRBJ1-1
D gene: TRBD1
V gene: TRBV5-6
CDR3 protein: CASSWDRGEAFF
CDR3 DNA: TGTGCCAGCAGTTGGGACAGGGGTGAAGCTTTCTTT

clone size: many
J gene: TRBJ1-1
D gene: -
V gene: TRBV2
CDR3 protein: CASSNGRSTEAFF
CDR3 DNA: TGTGCCAGCAGCAATGGTAGGAGCACTGAAGCTTTCTTT

clone size: many
J gene: TRBJ2-7
D gene: -
V gene: TRBV7-9
CDR3 protein: CASSRWDFYEQYF
CDR3 DNA: TGTGCCAGCAGTCGCTGGGACTTCTACGAGCAGTACTTC

clone size: many
J gene: TRBJ1-1
D gene: -
V gene: TRBV12-3/TRBV12-4
CDR3 protein: CASSFSRGSEAFF
CDR3 DNA: TGTGCCAGCAGTTTTTCGAGGGGCTCCGAAGCTTTCTTT

clone size: many
J gene: TRBJ1-6
D gene: -
V gene: TRBV5-4
CDR3 protein: CASSLNTGLESPLHF
CDR3 DNA: TGTGCCAGCAGCTTGAATACAGGGCTGGAATCACCCCTCCACTTT

clone size: many
J gene: TRBJ2-3
D gene: -
V gene: TRBV7-8
CDR3 protein: CASSLEVTELNTDTQYF
CDR3 DNA: TGTGCCAGCAGCTTAGAGGTCACAGAGCTAAACACAGATACGCAGTATTTT

clone size: -
J gene: TRBJ2-1
D gene: -
V gene: TRBV28
CDR3 protein: CASTPGENNEQFF
CDR3 DNA: TGTGCCAGCACGCCAGGGGAGAACAATGAGCAGTTCTTC

clone size: many
J gene: TRBJ2-7
D gene: -
V gene: TRBV19
CDR3 protein: CASSIEGGLSFDEQYF
CDR3 DNA: TGTGCCAGTAGTATAGAAGGGGGACTCTCCTTTGACGAGCAGTACTTC

clone size: -
J gene: TRBJ2-7
D gene: -
V gene: TRBV5-1
CDR3 protein: CASSLRTASEQYF
CDR3 DNA: TGCGCCAGCAGCTTGCGGACAGCAAGCGAGCAGTACTTC

clone size: many
J gene: TRBJ1-1
D gene: -
V gene: TRBV5-4
CDR3 protein: CASTPKGQVEAFF
CDR3 DNA: TGTGCCAGCACTCCGAAAGGGCAGGTTGAGGCTTTCTTT

clone size: -
J gene: TRBJ2-3
D gene: TRBD2
V gene: TRBV7-2
CDR3 protein: CASSLAPLAGGPYTQYF
CDR3 DNA: TGTGCCAGCAGCTTAGCCCCACTAGCGGGAGGGCCGTATACGCAGTATTTT

clone size: -
J gene: TRBJ2-3
D gene: TRBD2
V gene: TRBV7-8
CDR3 protein: CASSSGLAGGSTDTQYF
CDR3 DNA: TGTGCCAGCAGCTCCGGACTAGCGGGGGGTAGCACAGATACGCAGTATTTT

clone size: many
J gene: TRBJ2-5
D gene: -
V gene: TRBV20-1
CDR3 protein: CSAKDSKETQYF
CDR3 DNA: TGCAGTGCTAAAGACTCCAAAGAGACCCAGTACTTC

clone size: few
J gene: TRBJ2-7
D gene: -
V gene: TRBV12-3/TRBV12-4
CDR3 protein: CASLLRQASSSYEQYF
CDR3 DNA: TGTGCCAGTCTACTTAGACAGGCGTCCAGCTCCTACGAGCAGTACTTC

clone size: many
J gene: TRBJ2-5
D gene: -
V gene: TRBV6-5
CDR3 protein: CASRGTGQETQYF
CDR3 DNA: TGTGCCAGCAGGGGGACGGGTCAAGAGACCCAGTACTTC

clone size: -
J gene: TRBJ2-7
D gene: -
V gene: TRBV6-2/TRBV6-3
CDR3 protein: CASSYSNGAVQYF
CDR3 DNA: TGTGCCAGCAGTTACTCCAACGGAGCGGTGCAGTACTTC

clone size: many
J gene: TRBJ2-3
D gene: TRBD2
V gene: TRBV4-2
CDR3 protein: CASSYHRDYLTDTQYF
CDR3 DNA: TGTGCCAGCAGCTACCACCGGGACTACCTCACAGATACGCAGTATTTT

clone size: many
J gene: TRBJ2-3
D gene: -
V gene: TRBV9
CDR3 protein: CASSVGGPGTDTQYF
CDR3 DNA: TGTGCCAGCAGCGTAGGGGGCCCAGGCACGGATACGCAGTATTTT

clone size: few
J gene: TRBJ1-3
D gene: TRBD1
V gene: TRBV12-3/TRBV12-4
CDR3 protein: CASSDRGLGNTIYF
CDR3 DNA: TGTGCCAGCAGTGACAGGGGGCTCGGAAACACCATATATTTT

clone size: few
J gene: TRBJ1-2
D gene: TRBD1
V gene: TRBV27
CDR3 protein: CASREGAYYGYTF
CDR3 DNA: TGTGCCAGTCGAGAGGGGGCGTACTATGGCTACACCTTC

clone size: many
J gene: TRBJ2-3
D gene: -
V gene: TRBV2
CDR3 protein: CAITGTSTDTQYF
CDR3 DNA: TGTGCCATTACAGGGACGAGCACAGATACGCAGTATTTT

clone size: -
J gene: TRBJ2-7
D gene: -
V gene: TRBV29-1
CDR3 protein: CSAEASYEQYF
CDR3 DNA: TGCAGCGCTGAAGCCTCCTACGAGCAGTACTTC

clone size: many
J gene: TRBJ2-1
D gene: TRBD1
V gene: TRBV6-6
CDR3 protein: CASTKGAGGEQFF
CDR3 DNA: TGTGCCAGCACAAAGGGGGCAGGAGGTGAGCAGTTCTTC

clone size: many
J gene: TRBJ1-5
D gene: -
V gene: TRBV21-1
CDR3 protein: CASSIGYGQHF
CDR3 DNA: TGTGCCAGCAGCATAGGGTATGGTCAGCATTTT

clone size: few
J gene: TRBJ2-1
D gene: -
V gene: TRBV11-2
CDR3 protein: CASSLHGGYNEQFF
CDR3 DNA: TGTGCCAGCAGCTTACACGGGGGTTACAATGAGCAGTTCTTC

clone size: many
J gene: TRBJ1-5
D gene: -
V gene: TRBV4-1
CDR3 protein: CASSQEGGNQPQHF
CDR3 DNA: TGCGCCAGCAGCCAAGAGGGGGGCAATCAGCCCCAGCATTTT

clone size: -
J gene: TRBJ2-3
D gene: -
V gene: TRBV6-2/TRBV6-3
CDR3 protein: CASSYSSPSDFTDTQYF
CDR3 DNA: TGTGCCAGCAGTTACTCGAGCCCAAGTGACTTCACAGATACGCAGTATTTT

clone size: few
J gene: TRBJ1-1
D gene: -
V gene: TRBV7-8
CDR3 protein: CASSLEVTTEAFF
CDR3 DNA: TGTGCCAGCAGCTTAGAGGTCACGACTGAAGCTTTCTTT

clone size: many
J gene: TRBJ2-3
D gene: TRBD1
V gene: TRBV29-1
CDR3 protein: CSAWDRRTDTQYF
CDR3 DNA: TGCAGCGCCTGGGACAGGAGGACAGATACGCAGTATTTT

clone size: many
J gene: TRBJ1-2
D gene: -
V gene: TRBV2
CDR3 protein: CASRQEQLNYGYTF
CDR3 DNA: TGTGCCAGCAGACAAGAACAGCTTAACTATGGCTACACCTTC